Shown below are 14 T cell receptor beta chains from a single sample sequenced in a study of blood T cell repertoires in COVID-19. Sequenced by immunoSEQ multiplex PCR; TCRdb stores in-frame clones only, minus some. The table records 200,000 to 250,000 clones, around 84% of them present only once. Specimen: peripheral blood. The source of these receptors is a young man with active or convalescent COVID-19.

This clone was observed a single time. The chain joins TRBV2 to TRBJ1-1; TRBD1 matches at 10 bases. Germline V gene sequence: CDR1 SNHLY, CDR2 FYNNEI. V lost 9 bases and J lost 5; bases outside the gene matches: 6. The CDR3 extends over 13 amino acids. CDR3 sequence: CASTWTGGTEAFF. The DNA for the CDR3 is TGTGCCAGTACCTGGACAGGGGGAACTGAAGCTTTCTTT.

The chain carries TRBV2 and TRBJ2-2; weak D call: TRBD1 (5 bases). V was pared by 6 bases and J by 6 bases, with 8 bases between. Germline values: CDR1 SNHLY, CDR2 FYNNEI. The CDR3 length is 12 residues. The CDR3 loop reads CASRPGSGELFF. CDR3 sequence (DNA): TGTGCCAGCAGACCAGGGTCCGGGGAGCTGTTTTTT.

The rearrangement joins TRBV15 to TRBJ1-6; 7 nucleotides line up with TRBD1. This CDR3 has 16 residues. V was pared by 3 bases and J by 5 bases, with 7 bases of the junction left unmatched. Germline assignment: CDR1 LNHNV and CDR2 YYDKDF (reference sequence). The CDR3 loop reads CATSSDRVGHNSPLHF. As DNA, the CDR3 is TGTGCCACCAGCAGCGACAGGGTTGGTCATAATTCACCCCTCCACTTT.

The gene calls are TRBV10-1 and TRBJ2-7; TRBD1 matches 7 bases. Germline values: CDR1 WNHNN, CDR2 SYGVQD (reference sequence). V trimming: 6 bases; J trimming: 0 bases; junction bases outside the gene matches: 8. This CDR3 comprises 15 residues. The DNA for the CDR3 is TGCGCCAGCAGCGAATACAGGGGAAGCTCCTACGAGCAGTACTTC. Translation gives CASSEYRGSSYEQYF.

The rearrangement links TRBV5-4 to TRBJ1-2, with 11 bases identical to TRBD1. Germline V lookup: CDR1 SGHNT, CDR2 YYREEE (reference sequence). V lost 4 bases, J lost 4 bases, and 6 bases stayed unmatched. This CDR3 has 15 residues. Written as DNA, the CDR3 is TGTGCCAGCAGCGGGGGGACAGGGGGAACCTATGGCTACACCTTC. This sequence encodes CASSGGTGGTYGYTF.

CDR3 nucleotide sequence: TGTGCCAGCAGCGCACAGGGATATGGCTACACCTTC. Its protein is CASSAQGYGYTF. The J gene is TRBJ1-2, the V gene TRBV11-2; D might be TRBD1 (6 bases). The CDR3 covers 12 residues. Trimming took 5 bases from V and 5 from J, leaving 9 bases between them. Germline CDR1 is SGHAT and CDR2 is FQNNGV.

The chain employs TRBV6-5 and TRBJ1-1; tentatively, D is TRBD1 (5 bases). Per the germline V gene, CDR1 is MNHEY and CDR2 is SVGAGI. The CDR3 spans 13 residues. Trimming took off 2 bases at V and 5 bases at J, with 9 bases between the two ends. The CDR3 sequence is CASSYRGRTEAFF. Written as DNA, the CDR3 is TGTGCCAGCAGTTACAGGGGTCGAACTGAAGCTTTCTTT.

This clone appeared once. This rearrangement joins TRBV6-1 to TRBJ1-3; D remains ambiguous. The CDR3 spans 16 residues. The germline V gene has CDR1 MNHNS and CDR2 SASEGT. Deletions cut 0 bases from V and 0 bases from J, with 9 bases between. Here the CDR3 DNA reads TGTGCCAGCAGTGAAGCCCCCGCGTTCTCTGGAAACACCATATATTTT. Residues: CASSEAPAFSGNTIYF.

The gene calls are TRBV21-1 and TRBJ1-2; no check of the table's D call, TRBD1, against the DNA was made. TRBV21-1 is tagged as a pseudogene. This CDR3 is built from 19 residues. The CDR3 sequence: CASSNKSLTGTGKFYGYTF. Written as DNA, the CDR3 is TGTGCCAGCAGCAACAAAAGCCTTACCGGGACAGGGAAATTCTATGGCTACACCTTC.

Worth noting for this clone: Different DNA sequences within this sample yield the same CDR3. The V gene is TRBV6-5, the J gene TRBJ1-1, with D perhaps TRBD1 (6 bases). The V gene's germline CDR1 is MNHEY and CDR2 SVGAGI. The CDR3 length is 13 residues. Trimming stripped 6 bases from V and 5 bases from J, with 13 bases between. CDR3 bases: TGTGCCAGCAGCTATACAGGGTTGACTGAAGCTTTCTTT. Amino acids: CASSYTGLTEAFF.

This rearrangement joins TRBV3-1 (or the pseudogene TRBV3-2) to TRBJ2-1, with TRBD2 matching 7 bases. CDR1 is LGHDT, CDR2 YNNKEL, per germline (reference sequence). V was clipped by 2 bases and J by 1 base; unmatched bases: 2. The CDR3 has 15 residues. CDR3 amino acids: CASSQNSGSYNEQFF. CDR3 bases: TGTGCCAGCAGCCAAAATAGCGGGTCCTACAATGAGCAGTTCTTC.

The V gene is TRBV29-1, the J gene TRBJ2-7; the match to TRBD1 covers 9 bases. Trimming cost V 4 bases and J 5 bases; bases outside gene matches: 6. CDR3 size: 13 residues. Looked up from germline, CDR1 is SQVTM and CDR2 is ANQGSEA. This CDR3 reads CSVVHRGRHEQYF. CDR3 bases: TGCAGCGTTGTGCACAGGGGGCGTCACGAGCAGTACTTC.

This chain joins TRBV12-3 or TRBV12-4 and TRBJ1-6; 7 bases line up with TRBD1. The CDR3 is made up of 13 amino acids. Germline trimming cut 5 bases from V and 9 bases from J; bases unmatched to any gene: 4. Here the CDR3 DNA reads TGTGCCAGCAGTCGACAGGGAGGTTCACCCCTCCACTTT. As protein: CASSRQGGSPLHF.

The chain employs TRBV5-1 and TRBJ1-3; D not certain. The V gene's germline CDR1 is SGHRS and CDR2 YFSETQ. Trimming left V 3 bases short and J 1 base short, with 11 bases between. The CDR3 loop spans 15 amino acids. The DNA for the CDR3 is TGCGCCAGCAGCTCAACGGGAATATCTGGAAACACCATATATTTT. This gives the protein CASSSTGISGNTIYF.